This T cell receptor (beta chain) was documented in a study of CD8 T cells in Susac syndrome (dated by TCRdb to about 2019). Regarding the study in general: Repertoire sequencing was used to test whether CD8+ T cell activation and differentiation in Susac syndrome was antigen driven. CD8+ T cell repertoire clonality was compared between 12 healthy donors, some 14 Susac syndrome patients and some 15 multiple sclerosis patients.

RNA was extracted with the RNeasy kit and roughly 0.45 to 1 ug was reverse transcribed using random hexamers. TCR beta CDR3 regions were amplified with the immunoSEQ multiplex PCR assay covering 54 Vbeta and 13 Jbeta segments. To correct PCR amplification bias, a synthetic template baseline was used for both primer optimization and computational correction. In the original analysis: Reads were annotated to V, D and J genes according to IMGT and were analyzed with immunoSEQ Analyzer, with only productive sequences retained. To calculate clonality, Shannon entropy was normalized by log2 of the number of productive unique sequences and then subtracted from one. For each patient and control, public and private clones were evaluated within the 100 most prevalent clones. Susac-specific clones were defined as absent from healthy and MS cohorts, 850 to 1,300 published viral clones and other ImmuneACCESS disease sequences. The raw public reads went through TCRdb reprocessing: fastp at Q25, MiXCR clone calling, in-frame beta chains kept. Identical CDR3 protein sequences are pooled into one entry, listed with their most common genes and DNA. TCRdb, rather than the study authors, made the V and J calls. The sample records some 65,000 distinct CDR3 sequences, approximately 94% of which are singletons. Jointly, the top ten make up 0.56% of the sample.

High-throughput TCR beta sequencing profiled peripheral blood CD8+ and CD4+ T cells from healthy donors, Susac syndrome patients and multiple sclerosis patients. Multiple sclerosis controls were treatment-naive patients with stable or active relapsing-remitting disease fulfilling revised McDonald criteria. Bulk CD8+ and CD4+ T cells were purified magnetically by negative isolation, whereas CD8+ TEMRA cells were enriched by FACS. Blood was collected in EDTA tubes and processed within 24 hours, with PBMCs isolated through density gradient centrifugation. PBMCs intended for TCR sequencing were frozen in liquid nitrogen and were later thawed in a 37 degrees C water bath. The sorted or isolated CD4+, CD8+ and CD8+ TEMRA cells reached a purity of at least 90%. Paper-wide results and their limitations: The TCR sequencing and HLA analysis was acknowledged to have included a relatively small number of individuals.

The CDR3 spans 14 residues, from the cysteine through the phenylalanine. Just the 42-base CDR3 DNA is kept, in frame starting at base 1. As encoded in the germline V gene (reference sequence), CDR1 is LNHNV while CDR2 is YYDKDF. At the junction V is shortened by 5 bases and J by 7 bases; bases outside the gene matches: 10. Regarding this clonotype: This clone's antigen is unknown. Base qualities are not provided; no much larger clone lies one nucleotide away.

Sequencing used CD8+ T cells from PBMCs. This sequence originates from a human donor with multiple sclerosis. The sequence is built from TRBV15 and TRBJ1-1; TRBD1 agrees with 7 junctional bases. This receptor has the CDR3 CATSPRGQSGEAFF. The DNA sequence is given as TGTGCCACCAGCCCAAGGGGACAGTCCGGTGAAGCTTTCTTT. Reference TRBV15 and TRBJ1-1 genes cover what lies past the CDR3, so the full variable domain is DAMVIQNPRYQVTQFGKPVTLSCSQTLNHNVMYWYQQKSSQAPKLLFHYYDKDFNNEADTPDNFQSRRPNTSFCFLDIRSPGLGDTAMYLCATSPRGQSGEAFFGQGTRLTVV.